The clone carrying this T cell receptor (beta chain) is judged medium-sized (0.01 to 0.1%). Its target is not known. A mixed TRB-A/B primer pool amplified rearranged TRB by multiplex touch-down PCR. TCRdb re-derived calls from the multiplex PCR reads in MiXCR, one entry per CDR3 protein. This sample has about 17,000 distinct CDR3 sequences; 40% to 55% occur once, and the top ten carry approximately 10%. This record belongs to a study of T cell repertoires in aging, cancer and after chemotherapy. Study-level information: Approximately 8 million TCR reads were in the whole dataset. Study-level points and caveats: Healthy donors lost TCR diversity with age mainly through richness, cancer patients through richness and evenness. Across the chemotherapy interval, each cancer cohort showed higher median generation probability, suggesting thymic rebound. Untreated cancer patients had significantly lower blood TCR diversity than age-matched healthy donors.

Amplification of TCR beta used genomic DNA extracted from peripheral blood. Germline CDR1 reads SQVTM; CDR2 reads ANQGSEA. Trimming shortened V by 4 bases and J by 4 bases, and 13 bases separated the two germline ends. The CDR3 covers 13 residues. This receptor was obtained from a human donor in good health. Sequenced material: blood. This rearrangement joins TRBV29-1 to TRBJ2-5; possibly TRBD1 or TRBD2 for D (5 bases each). The CDR3 sequence is CSVAGRVTETQYF. For the CDR3, the DNA is TGCAGCGTTGCGGGACGGGTGACAGAGACCCAGTACTTC.